The 31 T cell receptor beta chains given below trace back to one sample, sequenced in a study of beta chain features in type 1 diabetes. The whole isolated RNA underwent reverse transcription, so sequencing captured expressed TCRB transcripts. Sequencing used immunoSEQ multiplex PCR; TCRdb keeps in-frame clones, though not all of them. The sample includes some 410,000 clones, about 14% of them seen just once. The sample taken for sequencing was naive CD4+ T cells from blood. The receptors come from a young man in good health.

The J gene is TRBJ2-3, the V gene TRBV7-2; D might be TRBD2 (6 bases). V was pared by 1 base and J by 3 bases, with 14 bases between. The CDR3 extends over 16 amino acids. Germline V gene lookup returns CDR1 SGHTA and CDR2 FQGNSA. CDR3 sequence reads: CASSLVGGRLTDTQYF. CDR3 DNA: TGTGCCAGCAGCTTAGTTGGAGGGAGGTTGACAGATACGCAGTATTTT.

J is TRBJ1-1 and V is TRBV19, with 7 bases that match TRBD1. The length of the CDR3 is 14 residues. J was trimmed by 4 bases and V by 6 bases; bases with no gene match: 8. The germline V gene has CDR1 LNHDA and CDR2 SQIVND (reference sequence). The DNA of the CDR3 is TGTGCCAGTAGAACCACAGGGGTCGGCACTGAAGCTTTCTTT. The encoded protein is CASRTTGVGTEAFF.

This chain links TRBV19 with TRBJ2-1; 12 bases fit TRBD2. CDR3 size: 15 residues. Germline CDR1 reads LNHDA; CDR2 reads SQIVND (reference sequence). The ends lost 3 bases at V and 9 bases at J; junction bases unmatched: 6. The CDR3 sequence: CASSIQRGLAGEQFF. CDR3 in DNA: TGTGCCAGTAGTATTCAAAGGGGACTAGCGGGTGAGCAGTTCTTC.

This clone came up a few times. The chain recombines TRBV29-1 with TRBJ1-4; possibly TRBD1 for D (5 bases). This CDR3 is 15 amino acids long. Germline V gene sequence: CDR1 SQVTM, CDR2 ANQGSEA. V lost 5 bases to trimming and J lost 4 bases, with 17 bases between them. The CDR3 loop is CSVRAGSLVNEKLFF. CDR3 DNA: TGCAGCGTTCGGGCAGGGAGTCTTGTTAATGAAAAACTGTTTTTT.

This clone turned up a few times. DNA of the CDR3: TGTGCCAGCACCTCGCCCGGGGGGACAGATACGCAGTATTTT. This translates into CASTSPGGTDTQYF. The V gene is TRBV28, the J gene TRBJ2-3, with 7 bases that match TRBD2. The CDR3 spans 14 residues. V lost 7 bases to trimming and J lost 3 bases; unmatched junction nucleotides: 7. Per the germline V gene, CDR1 is MDHEN and CDR2 is SYDVKM.

This clone appeared a few times. The chain joins TRBV4-1 to TRBJ2-7; 9 bases are a match to TRBD2. Germline trimming cut 0 bases from V and 0 bases from J; bases unmatched to any gene: 6. CDR3 length: 17 residues. Per the germline V gene, CDR1 is MGHRA and CDR2 is YSYEKL. In DNA, the CDR3 is TGCGCCAGCAGCCAAGAGACTAGCGGACAGAGCTCCTACGAGCAGTACGTC. Translating it yields CASSQETSGQSSYEQYV.

This clone came up a few times. This chain connects TRBV6-6 to TRBJ2-1, with D maybe TRBD2 (6 bases). The CDR3 spans 14 residues. Looked up from germline, CDR1 is MNHNY and CDR2 is SVGAGI (reference sequence). V lost 0 bases, J lost 8 bases, and 11 bases lay in between. CDR3 DNA: TGTGCCAGCAGTTACTCGACTAGGGGCGATGAGCAGTTCTTC. As protein: CASSYSTRGDEQFF.

This clone turned up a few times. The chain uses TRBV9 and TRBJ2-3, with TRBD1 matching 12 bases. The V and J ends lost 2 bases and 1 base, in that order; junction bases with no gene match: 2. CDR1 is SGDLS, CDR2 YYNGEE, per germline. This CDR3 has 16 residues. The CDR3 bases are TGTGCCAGCAGCGTCCGGGACAGGGGGCGCACAGATACGCAGTATTTT. Translating it yields CASSVRDRGRTDTQYF. Together with reference TRBV9 and TRBJ2-3, the CDR3 gives the full variable domain: DSGVTQTPKHLITATGQRVTLRCSPRSGDLSVYWYQQSLDQGLQFLIQYYNGEERAKGNILERFSAQQFPDLHSELNLSSLELGDSALYFCASSVRDRGRTDTQYFGPGTRLTVL.

The rearrangement uses TRBV5-6 and TRBJ1-2; D is ambiguous. V dropped 1 base and J dropped 3 bases, with 7 bases sitting between them. The CDR3 runs 13 residues. Germline CDR1 reads SGHDT; CDR2 reads YYEEEE. CDR3 nucleotide sequence: TGTGCCAGCAGCTTGAGGGCAGACTATGGCTACACCTTC. Translated, it gives CASSLRADYGYTF.

This clone was seen a few times. The V and J genes are TRBV29-1 and TRBJ2-3; TRBD1 agrees at 9 bases. CDR1 is SQVTM and CDR2 is ANQGSEA in the germline V gene. This CDR3 contains 15 residues. Germline trimming cut 3 bases from V and 4 bases from J; bases unmatched to any gene: 8. The CDR3 DNA is TGCAGCGTTGACGGCGACAGGGGGTTCGCAGATACGCAGTATTTT. This translates into CSVDGDRGFADTQYF.

This chain joins TRBV7-9 and TRBJ2-5, with D tentatively TRBD1 (6 bases). The ends were cut back, 5 bases at V and 5 bases at J, with 15 bases in the middle. The CDR3 length is 14 residues. Germline V gene sequence: CDR1 SEHNR, CDR2 FQNEAQ (reference sequence). The chain's CDR3 is CASSTQGWPETQYF. For the CDR3, the DNA is TGTGCCAGCAGCACTCAGGGGTGGCCGGAGACCCAGTACTTC.

In its sample, this clone was seen a few times. The chain joins TRBV5-1 to TRBJ2-1; 8 nucleotides align to TRBD2. This CDR3 is built from 19 residues. Germline V gives CDR1 SGHRS, CDR2 YFSETQ. The V segment lost 1 base and the J segment 0 bases; nucleotides outside the gene matches: 12. The CDR3 DNA reads as TGCGCCAGCAGCTTGACGGGAGGGCTTCCTGAAAGCTCCTACAATGAGCAGTTCTTC. Translated: CASSLTGGLPESSYNEQFF.

The V call is TRBV27, the J call TRBJ2-7, with 7 positions matching TRBD2. V lost 2 bases and J lost 0; bases outside the gene matches: 4. The CDR3 spans 15 residues. The germline V gene encodes CDR1 MNHEY and CDR2 SMNVEV (reference sequence). CDR3 DNA sequence: TGTGCCAGCAGTTTAAAAGGGACTACCTCCTACGAGCAGTACTTC. Translation: CASSLKGTTSYEQYF.

The table lists this clone with a few counts. The chain uses TRBV9 and TRBJ2-2, with 8 bases lining up with TRBD2. The CDR3 contains 17 residues. The germline CDR1 and CDR2 sequences are SGDLS and YYNGEE. V lost 6 bases to trimming and J lost 4 bases; unmatched junction nucleotides: 14. CDR3 nucleotides: TGTGCCAGCACCCCGGGGATAGCGGGAATCGGCACCGGGGAGCTGTTTTTT. Encoded protein: CASTPGIAGIGTGELFF. The full variable domain, in which reference TRBV9 and TRBJ2-2 provide the parts outside the CDR3, is DSGVTQTPKHLITATGQRVTLRCSPRSGDLSVYWYQQSLDQGLQFLIQYYNGEERAKGNILERFSAQQFPDLHSELNLSSLELGDSALYFCASTPGIAGIGTGELFFGEGSRLTVL.

This clone was detected a few times. This chain joins TRBV5-4 and TRBJ1-4; D call uncertain. The CDR3 loop spans 13 amino acids. The V end lost 4 bases, the J end lost 5 bases, and 9 bases lay between the germline ends. CDR1 is SGHNT and CDR2 is YYREEE in the germline V gene (reference sequence). The CDR3: CASSDPRNEKLFF. CDR3 DNA sequence: TGTGCCAGCAGCGACCCACGGAATGAAAAACTGTTTTTT.

The CDR3 loop reads CASSARDRASGYTF. For the CDR3, the DNA is TGCGCCAGCAGCGCCCGTGACAGGGCTTCTGGCTACACCTTC. The V call is TRBV4-3, the J call TRBJ1-2, with 7 bases that match TRBD1. CDR1 and CDR2 (germline): LGHNA, YSLEER. Losses at the gene ends were 5 bases for V and 7 bases for J; bases not matched to a gene: 10. This CDR3 contains 14 residues.

This rearrangement joins TRBV2 to TRBJ1-1, with a possible D match to TRBD1 (5 bases). Germline values: CDR1 SNHLY, CDR2 FYNNEI. V shed 5 bases and J shed 1 base, with 8 bases lying between them. There are 13 residues in the CDR3. Here the CDR3 reads CASSRQKNTEAFF. As DNA, the CDR3 is TGTGCCAGCAGTCGACAGAAGAACACTGAAGCTTTCTTT.

This clone was observed a single time. The chain joins TRBV9 to TRBJ2-2; 8 nucleotides agree with TRBD2. The CDR3 covers 15 residues. Trimming took 0 bases from V and 5 from J; bases not matched to a gene: 3. CDR1 and CDR2 from the germline V gene are SGDLS and YYNGEE. DNA of the CDR3: TGTGCCAGCAGCGTAGGCGGGAGGTGGACCGGGGAGCTGTTTTTT. Its protein is CASSVGGRWTGELFF.

This clone was detected only a few times. The chain combines TRBV6-5 with TRBJ2-3, with a weak D call TRBD1 (6 bases). The V gene's germline CDR1 is MNHEY and CDR2 SVGAGI. Trimming took off 5 bases at V and 8 bases at J, with 14 bases between the two ends. The CDR3 is made up of 13 amino acids. This CDR3 reads CASSPRGSLTQYF. The CDR3 DNA is TGTGCCAGCAGTCCTAGGGGGTCCCTTACGCAGTATTTT.

The chain combines TRBV5-6 with TRBJ2-3; tentatively, D is TRBD1 or TRBD2 (5 bases each). CDR3 size: 17 residues. The germline gives CDR1 SGHDT, CDR2 YYEEEE. V was clipped by 6 bases and J by 5 bases, with 25 bases between them. The CDR3 loop reads CASTYRRGPPYGDTQYF. The CDR3, as DNA: TGTGCCAGCACCTACCGTAGGGGACCACCGTATGGAGATACGCAGTATTTT.

Regarding this clone: Distinct nucleotide sequences in the sample also encode this CDR3. The rearrangement joins TRBV7-9 to TRBJ2-5; no clear D gene. The CDR3 has 12 residues. Germline V gene sequence: CDR1 SEHNR, CDR2 FQNEAQ (reference sequence). V gave up 5 bases and J gave up 5 bases, with 9 bases separating them. The CDR3 region is CASSRSRETQYF. CDR3 in DNA: TGTGCCAGCAGCCGATCGAGGGAGACCCAGTACTTC.

This clone has just a few counts. The V call is TRBV14, the J call TRBJ2-5; D remains unclear. The ends were cut back, 6 bases at V and 4 bases at J, with 6 bases in the middle. This CDR3 is built from 11 residues. Per germline, CDR1 SGHDN and CDR2 FVKESK. The CDR3 loop is CASSMTETQYF. CDR3 bases: TGTGCCAGCAGTATGACAGAGACCCAGTACTTC.

This clone has more than one count but fewer than ten. V and J are TRBV28 and TRBJ2-3; 10 nucleotides match TRBD1. The CDR3 is 15 amino acids. V shed 5 bases, J shed 1 base, and the junction held 3 bases outside the gene matches. Germline V CDR1 and CDR2: MDHEN, SYDVKM. The CDR3 bases are TGTGCCAGCAGTGCCGGGACAGGGGGCACAGATACGCAGTATTTT. This encodes CASSAGTGGTDTQYF.

In its sample, this clone was seen a few times. The chain uses TRBV5-6 and TRBJ1-2, with a possible D match to TRBD1 (6 bases). The CDR3 extends over 14 amino acids. Germline CDR1 is SGHDT and CDR2 is YYEEEE. Trimming stripped 4 bases from V and 8 bases from J, with 18 bases between. The CDR3 DNA reads as TGTGCCAGCAGCCCGAACAGGGTTCGTGGAGGCTACACCTTC. It encodes CASSPNRVRGGYTF.

The gene calls are TRBV29-1 and TRBJ1-4; 8 bases match TRBD1. V shed 4 bases and J 4 bases; nucleotides not matched to a gene: 8. CDR1 is SQVTM, CDR2 ANQGSEA, per germline. This CDR3 region has 15 residues. CDR3 in DNA: TGCAGCGTTGGCCCCACGGGACAGGTTAATGAAAAACTGTTTTTT. Its protein is CSVGPTGQVNEKLFF. Filled out from reference TRBV29-1 and TRBJ1-4, the complete variable domain reads SAVISQKPSRDICQRGTSLTIQCQVDSQVTMMFWYRQQPGQSLTLIATANQGSEATYESGFVIDKFPISRPNLTFSTLTVSNMSPEDSSIYLCSVGPTGQVNEKLFFGSGTQLSVL.

J is TRBJ2-5 and V is TRBV6-5, with D uncertain. CDR1 is MNHEY and CDR2 is SVGAGI in the germline V gene. The CDR3 runs to 15 residues. V lost 6 bases and J 1 base, leaving 15 bases between the germline ends. CDR3 in DNA: TGTGCCAGCAGCCGAATGAGTCTGAGCCAAGAGACCCAGTACTTC. It codes for CASSRMSLSQETQYF.

In its sample, this clone was seen a few times. The sample carries other DNA sequences with the same CDR3. This sequence joins TRBV29-1 and TRBJ2-2; TRBD1 agrees at 7 bases. CDR3 size: 14 residues. The V gene's germline CDR1 is SQVTM and CDR2 ANQGSEA. The trim removed 3 bases at V and 1 base at J, leaving 2 bases unmatched. The CDR3 loop is CSVEDRLNTGELFF. CDR3 DNA sequence: TGCAGCGTTGAGGACAGGCTGAACACCGGGGAGCTGTTTTTT.

This chain joins TRBV5-1 and TRBJ2-5; D gene unclear. Trimming cost V 5 bases and J 3 bases, with 8 bases left between them. Germline V gives CDR1 SGHRS, CDR2 YFSETQ. The CDR3 consists of 12 residues. In DNA, the CDR3 is TGCGCCAGCAGTCGACCGAAAGAGACCCAGTACTTC. Translating it yields CASSRPKETQYF.

There are a few counts of this clone. V gene TRBV16 combines with J gene TRBJ2-3; D uncertain. The CDR3 is made up of 13 amino acids. V lost 1 base and J lost 7, with 9 bases in between. Germline V CDR1 and CDR2: KGHSY, FQNENV. Here the CDR3 reads CASSQWKPNTQYF. The CDR3 DNA reads as TGTGCCAGCAGCCAATGGAAGCCAAATACGCAGTATTTT.

The chain employs TRBV4-2 and TRBJ2-3; D remains unclear. CDR1 is LGHNA, CDR2 YNFKEQ, per germline. The V end lost 4 bases, the J end lost 2 bases, and 10 bases lay between the germline ends. This CDR3 has 14 residues. CDR3 residues: CASSRTAITDTQYF. The CDR3 bases are TGTGCCAGCAGCCGTACAGCAATCACAGATACGCAGTATTTT.

The chain recombines TRBV14 with TRBJ2-5; 8 positions agree with TRBD2. CDR3 size: 15 residues. The germline gives CDR1 SGHDN, CDR2 FVKESK. The J segment lost 2 bases and the V segment lost 3 bases, leaving 5 bases of the junction unmatched. The CDR3 DNA follows: TGTGCCAGCAGCCAGAGACTAGCGATACAAGAGACCCAGTACTTC. It is translated as CASSQRLAIQETQYF.